Each of the 31 T cell receptor beta chains below was sequenced from the same sample in a study of cytomegalovirus exposure and HLA in healthy donors. The study ran its PCR with 60 Vbeta and 13 Jbeta primers. Data came from immunoSEQ multiplex PCR; TCRdb stores just in-frame clones and leaves some out. In the table there are about 120,000 clones, 75% to 80% of which are singletons. Source material: PBMCs. These receptors were obtained from a woman between 40 and 50 years old in good health and CMV-seropositive.

This clone came up once. This chain uses TRBV9 with TRBJ2-3, with 8 bases lining up with TRBD1. This CDR3 spans 14 amino acids. Unmatched junction bases numbered 1, after V lost 1 base and J lost 3 bases. Germline-derived CDR1 and CDR2 are SGDLS and YYNGEE. Here the CDR3 reads CASSVQGATDTQYF. In nucleotides, the CDR3 is TGTGCCAGCAGCGTACAGGGGGCGACAGATACGCAGTATTTT.

This clone was detected once. The chain carries TRBV6-1 and TRBJ1-2; weak D call: TRBD1 (6 bases). The germline gives CDR1 MNHNS, CDR2 SASEGT. V was clipped by 6 bases and J by 2 bases, with 13 bases between them. The CDR3 sequence is 14 residues long. CDR3 sequence: CASRPGTHNYGYTF. The CDR3 DNA reads TGTGCCAGCAGACCCGGGACACACAACTATGGCTACACCTTC.

Concerning this clone itself: The junction and the germline gene differ at one end; a read error may be behind it. V usage is TRBV7-9 and J usage is TRBJ1-1, with a weak D call TRBD1 (5 bases). This CDR3 comprises 16 residues. Per germline, CDR1 SEHNR and CDR2 FQNEAQ (reference sequence). CDR3 bases: TGTTCCAGCAGCTTCCAACCAGGAGGGTGGGGGACTGAAGCTTTCTTT. Its protein product is CSSSFQPGGWGTEAFF.

J is TRBJ2-4 and V is TRBV5-1; 10 bases are a match to TRBD1. Trimming cost V 0 bases and J 6 bases; bases outside gene matches: 3. Per germline, CDR1 SGHRS and CDR2 YFSETQ. This CDR3 contains 15 residues. CDR3 nucleotides: TGCGCCAGCAGCTTGGGACAGGGGGCGGGAAACATTCAGTACTTC. Translated, it gives CASSLGQGAGNIQYF.

This clone was counted a single time. V is TRBV7-3 and J is TRBJ2-3; a possible D gene is TRBD2 (5 bases). Germline CDR1 SGHTA, CDR2 FQGTGA. The V gene lost 4 bases and the J gene lost 6 bases, with 14 bases spanning the gap. This CDR3 has 14 amino acids. Here the CDR3 reads CASSSPLAGDTQYF. DNA for the CDR3: TGTGCCAGCAGCTCCCCCCTGGCGGGTGATACGCAGTATTTT.

This chain joins TRBV19 and TRBJ2-1; 10 bases are a match to TRBD2. The CDR3 is 17 residues long. CDR1 is LNHDA, CDR2 SQIVND, per germline (reference sequence). The trim removed 3 bases at V and 13 bases at J, leaving 18 bases unmatched. The CDR3 sequence: CASSMGWSGGASNNQFF. The CDR3 DNA reads as TGTGCCAGTAGTATGGGGTGGAGCGGGGGGGCGAGTAATAATCAGTTCTTC.

In this sample, this clone turned up a few times. The V call is TRBV4-2, the J call TRBJ1-4; no reliable D call. Germline lookup yields CDR1 LGHNA and CDR2 YNFKEQ. V was trimmed by 4 bases and J by 2 bases, leaving 11 bases between them. There are 15 residues in the CDR3. The CDR3 is CASSPTGGTNEKLFF. The CDR3 coding sequence is TGTGCCAGCAGCCCAACTGGAGGGACTAATGAAAAACTGTTTTTT.

The chain employs TRBV6-5 and TRBJ1-1, with 7 bases identical to TRBD1. The CDR3 extends over 14 amino acids. Trimming took 6 bases from V and 2 from J; bases not matched to a gene: 6. Germline loops: CDR1 MNHEY, CDR2 SVGAGI. As DNA, the CDR3 is TGTGCCAGCAGACCCGGGACAGTTAACACTGAAGCTTTCTTT. Protein product: CASRPGTVNTEAFF.

This clone has only a few counts. This chain uses TRBV2 with TRBJ2-5, with TRBD1 as a possible D gene (6 bases). The CDR3 has 13 residues. Trimming removed 11 bases at V and 4 bases at J, with 17 bases between. Germline loops: CDR1 SNHLY, CDR2 FYNNEI. CDR3 residues: CASQGFGAETQYF. The CDR3 nucleotides read TGTGCCTCCCAGGGGTTCGGAGCAGAGACCCAGTACTTC.

The chain carries TRBV7-9 and TRBJ1-1; TRBD1 matches at 7 bases. The CDR3 extends over 15 amino acids. J was trimmed by 4 bases and V by 5 bases; bases with no gene match: 10. CDR1 is SEHNR, CDR2 FQNEAQ, per germline (reference sequence). The chain's CDR3 is CASSLRGVAGTEAFF. CDR3 nucleotide sequence: TGTGCCAGCAGCCTCAGGGGGGTTGCGGGCACTGAAGCTTTCTTT.

The chain is built from TRBV6-5 and TRBJ2-1, with D perhaps TRBD1 (6 bases). The CDR3 length is 11 residues. Germline assignment: CDR1 MNHEY and CDR2 SVGAGI. Trimming took off 6 bases at V and 6 bases at J, with 6 bases between the two ends. The CDR3 loop reads CASRGGNEQFF. In DNA, the CDR3 is TGTGCCAGCAGAGGGGGCAATGAGCAGTTCTTC.

The V call is TRBV5-1, the J call TRBJ2-7; TRBD2 matches at 11 bases. V gave up 4 bases and J gave up 4 bases; unmatched junction bases: 7. Germline assignment: CDR1 SGHRS and CDR2 YFSETQ. The CDR3 is 15 amino acids. The CDR3: CASSASSGGQYEQYF. The CDR3 DNA sequence: TGCGCCAGCAGCGCATCTAGCGGGGGGCAATACGAGCAGTACTTC.

The rearrangement uses TRBV21-1 and TRBJ2-2; no DNA check was done on the table's D call, TRBD2. TRBV21-1 is marked as a pseudogene. This CDR3 contains 16 residues. In DNA, the CDR3 is TGTGCCAGCAGCAAAGCGCGATCGGGAGAAGGCGGGGAGCTGTTTTTT. Protein sequence: CASSKARSGEGGELFF.

V gene TRBV9 combines with J gene TRBJ2-5; TRBD1 might be the D (5 bases). Trimming removed 0 bases from V and 2 bases from J, with 11 bases in between. Germline-derived CDR1 and CDR2 are SGDLS and YYNGEE. This CDR3 is 15 amino acids long. CDR3 region: CASSVANRQQETQYF. The CDR3 coding sequence is TGTGCCAGCAGCGTAGCCAACAGGCAACAAGAGACCCAGTACTTC.

The rearrangement uses TRBV7-6 and TRBJ2-5, with TRBD2 as a possible D gene (6 bases). Looked up from germline, CDR1 is SGHVS and CDR2 is FNYEAQ. Trimming took 3 bases from V and 7 from J, leaving 15 bases between them. The CDR3 contains 14 residues. This chain's CDR3 is CASSLGDSLGTQYF. The DNA for the CDR3 is TGTGCCAGCAGCTTGGGGGACTCGCTGGGGACCCAGTACTTC.

In its sample, this clone was seen a few times. The V and J genes are TRBV5-4 and TRBJ2-3, with no clear D. The ends were cut back, 1 base at V and 7 bases at J, with 4 bases in the middle. In germline, CDR1 is SGHNT, CDR2 YYREEE (reference sequence). This CDR3 has 11 amino acids. As DNA, the CDR3 is TGTGCCAGCAGCTTGAGCCATACGCAGTATTTT. Residues: CASSLSHTQYF.

V is TRBV10-3 and J is TRBJ2-2; 8 positions agree with TRBD1. This CDR3 has 16 amino acids. The J segment lost 7 bases and the V segment lost 3 bases, leaving 10 bases of the junction unmatched. Germline CDR1 is ENHRY and CDR2 is SYGVKD. CDR3 region: CAISDPTGDLGGELFF. Here the CDR3 DNA reads TGTGCCATCAGTGACCCGACAGGGGATTTGGGCGGGGAGCTGTTTTTT.

The chain links TRBV9 to TRBJ1-1, with a tentative D call TRBD1 (5 bases). Trimming took 0 bases from V and 4 from J, leaving 10 bases between them. CDR1 and CDR2 (germline): SGDLS, YYNGEE. This CDR3 contains 14 residues. This CDR3 is CASSVVRGPTEAFF. CDR3 nucleotide sequence: TGTGCCAGCAGCGTAGTTAGGGGTCCCACTGAAGCTTTCTTT.

This sequence joins TRBV6-1 and TRBJ1-1; no firm D call. The V end was cut by 5 bases, the J end by 7 bases, with 11 bases between. This CDR3 has 12 residues. Germline V lookup: CDR1 MNHNS, CDR2 SASEGT. CDR3 in amino acids: CASSTRVSEAFF. CDR3 in DNA: TGTGCCAGCAGTACTAGGGTTAGTGAAGCTTTCTTT.

The V and J genes are TRBV15 and TRBJ2-2, with 9 bases aligning to TRBD1. V was clipped by 0 bases and J by 7 bases; unmatched bases: 12. CDR1 LNHNV and CDR2 YYDKDF come from the germline V gene (reference sequence). This CDR3 has 18 amino acids. The CDR3 reads CATSRDGGVQGADGELFF. The CDR3 DNA reads TGTGCCACCAGCAGAGATGGGGGAGTACAGGGGGCTGACGGGGAGCTGTTTTTT.

The V gene is TRBV7-2, the J gene TRBJ1-2; D is unresolved. The CDR3 totals 14 residues. Germline CDR1 is SGHTA and CDR2 is FQGNSA. V was clipped by 1 base and J by 8 bases, with 14 bases between them. As DNA, the CDR3 is TGTGCCAGCAGCTTAGAGGTCCTAGGAGGGGGCTACACCTTC. Amino acid sequence: CASSLEVLGGGYTF.

V usage is TRBV6-6 and J usage is TRBJ1-1; no clear D. The ends were cut back, 2 bases at V and 1 base at J, with 5 bases in the middle. The germline V gene encodes CDR1 MNHNY and CDR2 SVGAGI (reference sequence). CDR3 size: 13 residues. The DNA of the CDR3 is TGTGCCAGCAGTTACCTCTCGAACACTGAAGCTTTCTTT. Translation: CASSYLSNTEAFF.

The chain carries TRBV9 and TRBJ2-5, with a weak D call TRBD2 (5 bases). Between the trimmed V and J ends, which lost 3 bases and 7 bases, there was a span of 13 bases. Germline CDR1 is SGDLS and CDR2 is YYNGEE. This CDR3 spans 13 amino acids. CDR3 amino acids: CASSEASRGTQYF. As DNA, the CDR3 is TGTGCCAGCAGCGAGGCCAGTCGGGGGACCCAGTACTTC. The whole variable domain, filled in from reference TRBV9 and TRBJ2-5, reads DSGVTQTPKHLITATGQRVTLRCSPRSGDLSVYWYQQSLDQGLQFLIQYYNGEERAKGNILERFSAQQFPDLHSELNLSSLELGDSALYFCASSEASRGTQYFGPGTRLLVL.

This chain connects TRBV5-6 to TRBJ1-6, with D tentatively TRBD1 (6 bases). The V gene's germline CDR1 is SGHDT and CDR2 YYEEEE. CDR3 size: 16 residues. The ends were cut back, 4 bases at V and 6 bases at J, with 17 bases in the middle. CDR3 amino acids: CASSLAYRDTNSPLHF. DNA for the CDR3: TGTGCCAGCAGCCTAGCCTACCGGGACACTAATTCACCCCTCCACTTT.

This clone was seen a handful of times. The chain joins TRBV5-1 to TRBJ1-3, with 7 nucleotides matching TRBD1. The CDR3 extends over 16 amino acids. The germline V gene has CDR1 SGHRS and CDR2 YFSETQ. Trimming took 0 bases from V and 4 from J; bases not matched to a gene: 7. The CDR3 nucleotides read TGCGCCAGCAGCTTGGGGACAGGAAGGGAAGGAAACACCATATATTTT. It is translated as CASSLGTGREGNTIYF. Supplemented by reference TRBV5-1 and TRBJ1-3, the full variable domain reads KAGVTQTPRYLIKTRGQQVTLSCSPISGHRSVSWYQQTPGQGLQFLFEYFSETQRNKGNFPGRFSGRQFSNSRSEMNVSTLELGDSALYLCASSLGTGREGNTIYFGEGSWLTVV.

Points on this clone: Other DNA sequences in the sample encode the same CDR3. V is TRBV7-9 and J is TRBJ2-7, with a tentative D call TRBD1 (5 bases). From germline, CDR1 is SEHNR and CDR2 FQNEAQ (reference sequence). Trimming pared 2 bases from V and 3 bases from J, leaving 5 bases between. This CDR3 is 12 amino acids long. This chain's CDR3 is CASSLQGYEQYF. DNA of the CDR3: TGTGCCAGCAGCTTACAGGGCTACGAGCAGTACTTC.

This chain uses TRBV19 with TRBJ2-4, with D unclear. The germline V gene has CDR1 LNHDA and CDR2 SQIVND (reference sequence). The V end lost 2 bases, the J end lost 0 bases, and 11 bases lay between the germline ends. CDR3 size: 16 residues. The CDR3 DNA is TGTGCCAGTAGTATAATGTCTGGGCTAGCCAAAAACATTCAGTACTTC. It codes for CASSIMSGLAKNIQYF.

The chain carries TRBV14 and TRBJ1-6, with 7 bases lining up with TRBD1. V trimming: 4 bases; J trimming: 6 bases; junction bases outside the gene matches: 6. The CDR3 totals 15 residues. Germline lookup yields CDR1 SGHDN and CDR2 FVKESK. This CDR3 is CASSPWTGANSPLHF. The CDR3 DNA follows: TGTGCCAGCAGCCCATGGACAGGAGCTAATTCACCCCTCCACTTT.

The chain links TRBV18 to TRBJ1-2; 9 positions agree with TRBD1. V lost 5 bases and J lost 3; bases outside the gene matches: 1. CDR1 KGHSH and CDR2 LQKENI come from the germline V gene. The CDR3 length is 13 residues. The CDR3 DNA follows: TGTGCCAGCTCAGGGGACAGGGACTATGGCTACACCTTC. It yields the protein CASSGDRDYGYTF.

The CDR3 DNA reads as TGTGCCATCAGTGATATCAATCAGCCCCAGCATTTT. Protein sequence: CAISDINQPQHF. This chain links TRBV10-3 with TRBJ1-5; D unclear. Germline-derived CDR1 and CDR2 are ENHRY and SYGVKD. V gave up 3 bases and J gave up 3 bases, with 3 bases separating them. The CDR3 contains 12 residues.

This clone has more than one count but fewer than ten. The gene calls are TRBV4-1 and TRBJ1-1, with D possibly being TRBD1 (5 bases). V was shortened by 1 base and J by 6 bases, with 12 bases between the two germline ends. Germline lookup yields CDR1 MGHRA and CDR2 YSYEKL. The CDR3 has 14 amino acids. CDR3 sequence (DNA): TGCGCCAGCAGCCAAGCCATCCGACAGTCTGAAGCTTTCTTT. Its protein product is CASSQAIRQSEAFF.